Presented here are 25 T cell receptor beta chains from one specimen sequenced in a study of shared clonotypes between healthy human individuals. Naive CD8 isolation took CD45RO-negative cells positively selected for CCR7 and excluded terminally differentiated effector memory CD45RA+ cells. Sequenced by immunoSEQ multiplex PCR; TCRdb stores in-frame clones only, minus some. In the table there are roughly 2.1 million clones, approximately 94% of which are singletons. The sequencing sample was made of naive CD8+ T cells from PBMCs. All receptors derive from a man younger than 30 in good health. Some clones in this sample may be carry-over from other donors' samples.

V and J are TRBV7-3 and TRBJ2-1; D may be TRBD1 (5 bases). This CDR3 is 14 amino acids long. Germline V lookup: CDR1 SGHTA, CDR2 FQGTGA. The germline V and J ends were trimmed by 6 bases and 8 bases, with 17 bases remaining between them. The CDR3 sequence is CASSSGYALDEQFF. The CDR3, as DNA: TGTGCCAGCAGTTCAGGGTATGCCCTCGATGAGCAGTTCTTC.

The rearrangement links TRBV6-6 to TRBJ2-3, with TRBD1 as a possible D gene (7 bases). CDR1 and CDR2 (germline): MNHNY, SVGAGI (reference sequence). Trimming pared 7 bases from V and 2 bases from J, leaving 19 bases between. There are 16 residues in the CDR3. Written as DNA, the CDR3 is TGTGCCAGCACTCCAGGGGGTAGCGGACCCACAGATACGCAGTATTTT. Translating gives CASTPGGSGPTDTQYF.

The gene calls are TRBV29-1 and TRBJ2-1, with 9 positions matching TRBD1. Germline V gene data show CDR1 as SQVTM and CDR2 as ANQGSEA. This CDR3 is built from 15 residues. The trim removed 0 bases at V and 10 bases at J, leaving 10 bases unmatched. CDR3 residues: CSVEEPPGQGPEQFF. Here the CDR3 DNA reads TGCAGCGTTGAAGAGCCACCCGGACAGGGGCCAGAGCAGTTCTTC.

The chain joins TRBV19 to TRBJ1-5; D not certain. V lost 8 bases and J 0 bases, leaving 23 bases between the germline ends. Germline-derived CDR1 and CDR2 are LNHDA and SQIVND (reference sequence). The CDR3 consists of 18 residues. Here the CDR3 reads CASDLSPGLLYSNQPQHF. The CDR3 DNA sequence: TGTGCCAGTGACCTGTCGCCCGGGCTCCTCTATAGCAATCAGCCCCAGCATTTT.

This clone is a singleton in its sample. This chain joins TRBV7-6 and TRBJ1-4; D is unresolved. Looked up from germline, CDR1 is SGHVS and CDR2 is FNYEAQ. Trimming left V 5 bases short and J 3 bases short, with 10 bases between. This CDR3 has 14 amino acids. The CDR3 reads CASSNRAPNEKLFF. In DNA, the CDR3 is TGTGCCAGCAGCAACCGGGCCCCTAATGAAAAACTGTTTTTT.

The rearrangement uses TRBV28 and TRBJ1-4, with TRBD1 matching over 8 bases. There are 15 residues in the CDR3. Germline CDR1 reads MDHEN; CDR2 reads SYDVKM. Trimming removed 4 bases from V and 5 bases from J; junction bases left unmatched: 6. The CDR3 DNA is TGTGCCAGCAGTTCATCGACAGGGGTAAATGAAAAACTGTTTTTT. This gives the protein CASSSSTGVNEKLFF.

The J gene is TRBJ1-2, the V gene TRBV25-1; a possible D gene is TRBD1 (6 bases). V lost 5 bases, J lost 4 bases, and 17 bases lay in between. The CDR3 loop spans 15 amino acids. CDR1 and CDR2 (germline): MGHDK, SYGVNS. DNA of the CDR3: TGTGCCAGCAGTCTTCGCGGGGGGCATTTCTATGGCTACACCTTC. Translating it yields CASSLRGGHFYGYTF.

The rearrangement joins TRBV5-1 to TRBJ2-7; 11 bases line up with TRBD2. This CDR3 has 15 residues. J was trimmed by 12 bases and V by 4 bases; bases with no gene match: 15. Looked up from germline, CDR1 is SGHRS and CDR2 is YFSETQ. The CDR3, as DNA: TGCGCCAGCAGCAAACACCCGGGACTAGCGGACGCACGGTACTTC. This gives the protein CASSKHPGLADARYF.

The rearrangement uses TRBV27 and TRBJ1-5; D is unclear. Germline CDR1 is MNHEY and CDR2 is SMNVEV (reference sequence). Trimming took 2 bases from V and 3 from J, leaving 14 bases between them. The length of the CDR3 is 16 residues. The CDR3 loop is CASSLLGSGVNQPQHF. CDR3 nucleotides: TGTGCCAGCAGTTTACTGGGCAGTGGGGTCAATCAGCCCCAGCATTTT.

The rearrangement uses TRBV10-3 and TRBJ2-7; TRBD1 is a possible D gene (6 bases). The V gene's germline CDR1 is ENHRY and CDR2 SYGVKD. This CDR3 spans 18 amino acids. V lost 2 bases, J lost 5 bases, and 25 bases lay in between. The CDR3 sequence is CAISEGEAGDIQRDEQYF. The CDR3, as DNA: TGTGCCATCAGTGAGGGTGAGGCAGGGGATATTCAACGAGACGAGCAGTACTTC.

This clone was seen just once. The CDR3 loop is CATSREGFSQPQHF. In nucleotides, the CDR3 is TGTGCCACCAGCAGAGAGGGGTTTTCTCAGCCCCAGCATTTT. The chain uses TRBV15 and TRBJ1-5; D remains ambiguous. The germline CDR1 and CDR2 sequences are LNHNV and YYDKDF (reference sequence). The CDR3 has 14 amino acids. V dropped 0 bases and J dropped 6 bases, with 9 bases sitting between them.

This clone occurred a few times. This sequence joins TRBV7-9 and TRBJ2-2; no clear D gene. CDR1 is SEHNR, CDR2 FQNEAQ, per germline (reference sequence). CDR3 length equals 14 residues. V was pared by 2 bases and J by 1 base, with 5 bases between. The CDR3 DNA follows: TGTGCCAGCAGCTTAACCAGGAACACCGGGGAGCTGTTTTTT. This encodes CASSLTRNTGELFF. The variable domain in full, with the rest retrieved from reference TRBV7-9 and TRBJ2-2, is DTGVSQNPRHKITKRGQNVTFRCDPISEHNRLYWYRQTLGQGPEFLTYFQNEAQLEKSRLLSDRFSAERPKGSFSTLEIQRTEQGDSAMYLCASSLTRNTGELFFGEGSRLTVL.

The V call is TRBV28, the J call TRBJ2-3; D unresolved. Germline CDR1 MDHEN, CDR2 SYDVKM. The V and J ends lost 2 bases and 2 bases respectively, with 5 bases between them. This CDR3 is 13 amino acids long. In DNA form, the CDR3 reads TGTGCCAGCAGTTTAATGCCCACAGATACGCAGTATTTT. The encoded protein is CASSLMPTDTQYF.

The J gene is TRBJ2-2, the V gene TRBV27, with a possible D match to TRBD1 (6 bases). The V gene's germline CDR1 is MNHEY and CDR2 SMNVEV (reference sequence). Deletions cut 7 bases from V and 4 bases from J, with 10 bases between. The CDR3 length is 13 residues. For the CDR3, the DNA is TGTGCCAGCATTACAGGGCGCACCGGGGAGCTGTTTTTT. This translates into CASITGRTGELFF.

V usage is TRBV27 and J usage is TRBJ2-1, with no clear D. CDR3 length: 13 amino acids. Germline values: CDR1 MNHEY, CDR2 SMNVEV (reference sequence). V was trimmed by 2 bases and J by 7 bases, leaving 9 bases between them. The CDR3 coding sequence is TGTGCCAGCAGTTTAACGCCTATAAATGAGCAGTTCTTC. Its translation is CASSLTPINEQFF.

V usage is TRBV16 and J usage is TRBJ2-7; D might be TRBD1 (5 bases). The CDR3 is made up of 13 amino acids. Germline CDR1 is KGHSY and CDR2 is FQNENV. Trimming left V 6 bases short and J 5 bases short, with 14 bases between. The CDR3 DNA reads as TGTGCCAGCAGTGCCGCAGGGTCGAACGAGCAGTACTTC. Its protein product is CASSAAGSNEQYF.

CDR3 in DNA: TGCGCCAGCAGCCTACTAGCCTACAGCACAGATACGCAGTATTTT. Translation gives CASSLLAYSTDTQYF. The chain is built from TRBV4-1 and TRBJ2-3, with TRBD2 as a possible D gene (6 bases). The CDR3 is 15 residues long. Germline loops: CDR1 MGHRA, CDR2 YSYEKL. The V end was cut by 4 bases, the J end by 0 bases, with 11 bases between.

This sequence joins TRBV19 and TRBJ2-6, with a tentative D call TRBD1 (6 bases). Trimming cost V 3 bases and J 2 bases, with 17 bases left between them. CDR1 LNHDA and CDR2 SQIVND come from the germline V gene (reference sequence). This CDR3 contains 18 residues. CDR3 sequence reads: CASSILTGEGPGANVLTF. The CDR3 DNA is TGTGCCAGTAGTATCCTGACAGGAGAGGGTCCTGGGGCCAACGTCCTGACTTTC.

This clone was seen once. The chain carries TRBV11-2 and TRBJ2-5; 10 bases agree with TRBD2. In germline, CDR1 is SGHAT, CDR2 FQNNGV. The CDR3 is 16 residues long. The trim removed 6 bases at V and 4 bases at J, leaving 11 bases unmatched. CDR3 DNA sequence: TGTGCCAGCAGACAGAGGCCGGGACTAGCGTTAGAGACCCAGTACTTC. Translating gives CASRQRPGLALETQYF.

The CDR3 sequence is CASSEVEGIPEQYF. The CDR3 nucleotides read TGTGCCAGCAGTGAAGTAGAGGGAATCCCCGAGCAGTACTTC. This rearrangement joins TRBV2 to TRBJ2-7, with D tentatively TRBD2 (5 bases). The CDR3 extends over 14 amino acids. V was trimmed by 1 base and J by 6 bases, leaving 13 bases between them. CDR1 is SNHLY, CDR2 FYNNEI, per germline.

V usage is TRBV27 and J usage is TRBJ2-7; TRBD2 agrees at 12 bases. The CDR3 sequence is 16 residues long. Germline CDR1 MNHEY, CDR2 SMNVEV (reference sequence). The ends lost 5 bases at V and 5 bases at J; junction bases unmatched: 10. The CDR3 is CASSPTLAGGFHEQYF. CDR3 sequence (DNA): TGTGCCAGCAGTCCGACCCTAGCGGGAGGGTTCCACGAGCAGTACTTC.

The chain joins TRBV7-8 to TRBJ2-3; unclear D gene. V gave up 2 bases and J gave up 0 bases, with 9 bases separating them. From germline, CDR1 is SGHVS and CDR2 FQNEAQ. This CDR3 has 15 amino acids. The CDR3 protein is CASSLRGASTDTQYF. CDR3 coding DNA: TGTGCCAGCAGCTTACGCGGAGCCAGCACAGATACGCAGTATTTT.

The chain employs TRBV29-1 and TRBJ2-4, with D perhaps TRBD1 (6 bases). The CDR3 length is 18 residues. CDR1 is SQVTM and CDR2 is ANQGSEA in the germline V gene. V was clipped by 7 bases and J by 1 base, with 26 bases between them. CDR3 bases: TGCAGCGCAGAGGGCCCGATACAGGGTCCTCTGGCCAAAAACATTCAGTACTTC. It specifies CSAEGPIQGPLAKNIQYF.

The J gene is TRBJ2-7, the V gene TRBV25-1; TRBD1 aligns across 7 bases. CDR1 and CDR2 from the germline V gene are MGHDK and SYGVNS. Unmatched junction bases numbered 10, after V lost 8 bases and J lost 6 bases. The CDR3 contains 13 residues. The CDR3 DNA sequence: TGTGCCAGCTTAAGCTACCGGGACAGCGAGCAGTACTTC. This translates into CASLSYRDSEQYF.

The chain links TRBV6-6 to TRBJ2-1; D call uncertain. The CDR3 extends over 11 amino acids. V gave up 6 bases and J gave up 7 bases, with 7 bases separating them. CDR1 and CDR2 (germline): MNHNY, SVGAGI (reference sequence). CDR3: CASRAGNEQFF. The CDR3 bases are TGTGCCAGCAGAGCCGGGAATGAGCAGTTCTTC.